The entry below describes one T cell receptor beta chain. The target antigen is unknown. This record comes from a study of beta chain features in type 1 diabetes. Study context: Across the samples, roughly 98 million sorted cells were examined in total. Study outcomes and limitations: A greater similarity of naive, central memory and Treg TCRB repertoires was seen among patients than among healthy donors. Cells carrying high TCR expression could end up over-represented when cDNA is sequenced. Across all four CD4+ subsets, people with type 1 diabetes showed modestly shorter TCRB CDR3s. Diminished insertions and augmented deletions at VDJ junctions characterized type 1 diabetes patients.

Expressed TCRB transcripts were sequenced, since all the RNA that had been isolated was reverse transcribed. Data came from immunoSEQ multiplex PCR; TCRdb stores just in-frame clones and leaves some out. The sample carries 600,000 or so clones, around 12% recorded once. Input material: naive CD4+ T cells from blood. This receptor was taken from a young man with type 1 diabetes.

The CDR3 loop reads CASSLGQDYEQYF. DNA of the CDR3: TGTGCCAGCAGCTTGGGACAGGACTACGAGCAGTACTTC. The chain recombines TRBV5-4 with TRBJ2-7, with D perhaps TRBD1 (6 bases). The germline V gene encodes CDR1 SGHNT and CDR2 YYREEE (reference sequence). The ends were cut back, 0 bases at V and 3 bases at J, with 7 bases in the middle. This CDR3 is built from 13 residues.